This T cell receptor beta chain stems from a study of blood T cells in healthy people across ages. Study-level information: The template switching approach captured approximately one barcoded beta molecule for every two T cells.

CDR1 is SGHAT, CDR2 FQNNGV, per germline. The CDR3 sequence is 13 residues long. Then a second PCR, running about 7 to 11 cycles, was carried out with a sample-barcoded 5' primer and a J-beta primer mix. MiXCR, applied by TCRdb to the 5' RACE reads, yields one record per CDR3 protein. Of a few hundred thousand distinct CDR3 sequences in the sample, about 52% were seen once. The TCR was taken from a man aged 55 to 70 in good health. The sequencing input was blood. The chain employs TRBV11-2 and TRBJ2-4; D perhaps matches TRBD2 (5 bases). The last part of the DNA fits TRBJ2-5 better; the J call may be wrong. This CDR3 is CASSLSGMETQYF. The DNA for the CDR3 is TGTGCCAGCAGCTTAAGCGGTATGGAGACCCAGTACTTC.